In this sample, the clone carrying this T cell receptor (beta chain) turned up a few times. Its antigen is undetermined. The source of the sample is a study of naive and memory T cell subsets. TCR cDNA received a 3' ligated oligonucleotide that carried a UMI. Whole blood, roughly 2.5 ml, came from adult healthy volunteers. Reverse transcription used DNase-treated unsorted total RNA, aiming for roughly 1 to 1,100 ng. Amplification of ligated cDNA took four PCR rounds with SP2 and nested alpha and beta constant primers. Reverse transcription of blood and skin TCR RNA was primed at alpha and beta constant regions. TCRdb used MiXCR to reprocess the 5' RACE reads, holding one entry per CDR3 protein. This sample yields more than 45,000 distinct CDR3 sequences, of which around 7.7% are seen a single time; 9% to 10% belongs to the top ten. This CDR3 spans 13 amino acids. V shed 6 bases and J shed 4 bases, with 12 bases lying between them. Per the germline V gene, CDR1 is SGHTA and CDR2 is FQGNSA.

Overall study findings and caveats: TCR transcript changes with activation or differentiation may affect this RNA method.

The genes are TRBV7-2 and TRBJ1-2; no definite D call. The receptor comes from a male donor in good health. The CDR3 DNA is TGTGCCAGCAGTCCTGATGAGTCCTATGGCTACACCTTC. This encodes CASSPDESYGYTF.